A selection of T cell receptor beta chains follows, all from one sample in a study of T cell responses to AZD1222 COVID-19 vaccine. Profiled with immunoSEQ multiplex PCR; TCRdb holds only in-frame clones, not every one. The sample lists about 120,000 clones; more than 85% were seen once. Material: peripheral blood, obtained on day 0 of AZD1222 vaccination. The receptors were gathered from an adult in good health. Each CDR3 is given with its conserved first and last residue. Each record gives: J gene, clone size, V gene, D gene, CDR3 protein, CDR3 DNA. The D gene is left open where the match is weak. For some rows the clone size is stated as once, few or many, or as a class when expanded; others skip it.

>TRBJ2-7|.|TRBV5-8|.
CASSLASEQYF
TGTGCCAGCAGCTTGGCGAGCGAGCAGTACTTC
>TRBJ1-5|.|TRBV7-9|TRBD1
CASSLGNRGEPQHF
TGTGCCAGCAGCTTAGGAAACAGGGGAGAACCCCAGCATTTT
>TRBJ2-4|.|TRBV7-2|TRBD2
CASSRLAGGPKFQYF
TGTGCCAGCAGCAGACTAGCGGGAGGGCCGAAATTTCAGTACTTC
>TRBJ2-1|.|TRBV14|TRBD2
CASSQLAERYNEQFF
TGTGCCAGCAGTCAACTAGCGGAGAGATACAATGAGCAGTTCTTC
>TRBJ2-7|.|TRBV9|.
CASSVLEGPYEQYF
TGTGCCAGCAGCGTATTAGAAGGTCCTTACGAGCAGTACTTC
>TRBJ2-2|.|TRBV10-3|.
CAISPGRNTGELFF
TGTGCCATCAGTCCGGGGCGGAACACCGGGGAGCTGTTTTTT
>TRBJ1-6|.|TRBV28|.
CASSPFWGQGFSYNSPLHF
TGTGCCAGCAGTCCCTTTTGGGGGCAGGGGTTCTCCTATAATTCACCCCTCCACTTT
>TRBJ2-7|many|TRBV9|TRBD1
CASSVTPGQGVYEQYF
TGTGCCAGCAGCGTAACTCCCGGCCAGGGGGTCTACGAGCAGTACTTC
>TRBJ2-1|.|TRBV2|TRBD2
CASRETSGGAGEQFF
TGTGCCAGCAGGGAAACTAGCGGGGGGGCCGGTGAGCAGTTCTTC
>TRBJ2-7|.|TRBV27|.
CASTQTVPGCYEQYF
TGTGCCAGCACCCAAACGGTGCCAGGGTGCTACGAGCAGTACTTC
>TRBJ2-1|.|TRBV9|TRBD2
CASSVAAHSSGSNEQFF
TGTGCCAGCAGCGTAGCTGCCCATTCTAGCGGGAGTAATGAGCAGTTCTTC
>TRBJ2-5|once|TRBV6-1|.
CASSGGLTSLSQTQYF
TGTGCCAGCAGTGGGGGGCTGACTTCCCTATCCCAGACCCAGTACTTC
>TRBJ1-1|.|TRBV30|.
CAWTAGFPEAFF
TGTGCCTGGACGGCGGGATTCCCTGAAGCTTTCTTT
>TRBJ2-3|.|TRBV5-5|TRBD2
CASSPSTSGSTDTQYF
TGTGCCAGCAGCCCCTCGACTAGCGGATCCACAGATACGCAGTATTTT
>TRBJ2-7|.|TRBV7-2|TRBD2
CASSLGLAGGYEQYF
TGTGCCAGCAGCTTAGGGCTAGCGGGGGGGTACGAGCAGTACTTC
>TRBJ2-7|.|TRBV28|.
CASSLVLSASYEQYF
TGTGCCAGCAGTTTAGTCCTTAGCGCCTCCTACGAGCAGTACTTC
>TRBJ1-2|.|TRBV28|.
CAIQRVYGYTF
TGTGCCATCCAAAGGGTTTATGGCTACACCTTC
>TRBJ2-3|.|TRBV7-9|.
CASSLENTPTDTQYF
TGTGCCAGCAGCTTAGAAAATACTCCCACAGATACGCAGTATTTT
>TRBJ2-3|.|TRBV5-5|.
CASSFEGRTDTQYF
TGTGCCAGCAGCTTTGAGGGTCGCACAGATACGCAGTATTTT
>TRBJ2-7|.|TRBV5-4|.
CASSLQDNYEQYF
TGTGCCAGCAGCTTGCAGGACAACTACGAGCAGTACTTC
>TRBJ1-2|.|TRBV4-1|.
CASSQGQGAGGYGYTF
TGCGCCAGCAGCCAAGGGCAGGGTGCTGGTGGCTATGGCTACACCTTC
>TRBJ2-1|once|TRBV7-3|.
CASSLRGEKYNEQFF
TGTGCCAGCAGCTTGAGGGGGGAAAAGTACAATGAGCAGTTCTTC
>TRBJ1-2|.|TRBV28|.
CASSLGRAWGFYGYTF
TGTGCCAGCAGCCTTGGAAGGGCATGGGGCTTCTATGGCTACACCTTC
>TRBJ2-7|.|TRBV6-5|TRBD2
CASSSSGSDREQYF
TGTGCCAGCAGTTCTAGCGGGAGTGATAGGGAGCAGTACTTC
>TRBJ2-1|.|TRBV5-4|TRBD2
CASSFPGGYNEQFF
TGTGCCAGCAGCTTCCCGGGGGGATACAATGAGCAGTTCTTC
>TRBJ2-2|.|TRBV7-9|TRBD1
CASSFRDSRELFF
TGTGCCAGCAGCTTCCGGGACAGCCGGGAGCTGTTTTTT
>TRBJ1-5|few|TRBV10-1|.
CASRTGSNQPQHF
TGCGCCAGCCGGACGGGAAGTAATCAGCCCCAGCATTTT
>TRBJ1-5|.|TRBV19|.
CASSMVGLNQPQHF
TGTGCCAGTAGTATGGTAGGGCTCAATCAGCCCCAGCATTTT
>TRBJ1-3|.|TRBV18|.
CASSPLSGQIRNTIYF
TGTGCCAGCTCACCCTTATCTGGGCAGATCCGAAACACCATATATTTT
>TRBJ1-1|.|TRBV27|.
CATIGGTEAFF
TGTGCCACCATTGGGGGCACTGAAGCTTTCTTT
>TRBJ2-7|once|TRBV5-1|.
CASSLVGTYEQYF
TGCGCCAGCAGCTTGGTGGGGACCTACGAGCAGTACTTC
>TRBJ2-7|.|TRBV27|TRBD2
CASMGLAGGLSSYEQYF
TGTGCCAGCATGGGACTAGCGGGGGGCCTGAGCTCCTACGAGCAGTACTTC
>TRBJ1-5|.|TRBV18|TRBD1
CASSPGDSNSNQPQHF
TGTGCCAGCTCACCAGGGGACAGCAATAGCAATCAGCCCCAGCATTTT
>TRBJ2-1|.|TRBV11-2|.
CASSLEYNEQFF
TGTGCCAGCAGCTTAGAGTACAATGAGCAGTTCTTC
>TRBJ1-2|.|TRBV6-5|TRBD1
CASSKRTGGRSF
TGTGCCAGCAGTAAAAGGACAGGGGGCCGGAGCTTC
>TRBJ2-2|once|TRBV7-2|TRBD1
CASSRRQGNTGELFF
TGTGCCAGCAGCCGTCGACAGGGAAACACCGGGGAGCTGTTTTTT
>TRBJ2-3|.|TRBV12-3/TRBV12-4|.
CASATTDTQYF
TGTGCCAGCGCAACAACAGATACGCAGTATTTT
>TRBJ1-1|.|TRBV28|.
CASGAVMNTEAFF
TGTGCCAGCGGAGCCGTAATGAACACTGAAGCTTTCTTT
>TRBJ2-7|.|TRBV2|.
CASSPIPYEQYF
TGTGCCAGCAGTCCCATCCCCTACGAGCAGTACTTC
>TRBJ1-4|.|TRBV21-1|.
CASNLRGINEKLFF
TGTGCCAGCAACTTAAGGGGGATTAATGAAAAACTGTTTTTT
>TRBJ2-1|.|TRBV6-5|.
CASRPEGNEQFF
TGTGCCAGCAGACCTGAGGGAAATGAGCAGTTCTTC
>TRBJ2-2|.|TRBV28|.
CASRILAATGELFF
TGTGCCAGCAGAATCTTAGCGGCCACCGGGGAGCTGTTTTTT
>TRBJ2-1|.|TRBV6-5|TRBD2
CACDGGDLYNEQFF
TGTGCCTGCGATGGGGGGGATCTCTACAATGAGCAGTTCTTC
>TRBJ2-1|.|TRBV3-1/TRBV3-2|TRBD2
CASSLLSMLAGGRYNEQFF
TGTGCCAGCAGTCTCCTATCGATGCTAGCGGGGGGCCGTTACAATGAGCAGTTCTTC
>TRBJ2-3|once|TRBV19|TRBD2
CASNKRGATDTQYF
TGTGCCAGTAATAAGCGGGGGGCCACAGATACGCAGTATTTT
>TRBJ1-2|.|TRBV6-2/TRBV6-3|TRBD1
CASSYQTGAVHGYTF
TGTGCCAGCAGTTACCAGACAGGGGCGGTACATGGCTACACCTTC
>TRBJ2-3|.|TRBV7-9|.
CASSFGGVDTDTQYF
TGTGCCAGCAGCTTTGGAGGGGTCGACACAGATACGCAGTATTTT
>TRBJ2-6|.|TRBV3-1/TRBV3-2|.
CASSQFRGAGANVLTF
TGTGCCAGCAGCCAGTTCCGAGGCGCCGGGGCCAACGTCCTGACTTTC
>TRBJ1-5|.|TRBV19|.
CASSIAGGQPQHF
TGTGCCAGTAGTATAGCCGGGGGGCAGCCCCAGCATTTT
>TRBJ2-2|.|TRBV7-9|TRBD1
CASSSPRDRGPTGELFF
TGTGCCAGCAGCTCCCCTCGGGACAGGGGGCCCACCGGGGAGCTGTTTTTT
>TRBJ1-5|.|TRBV28|.
CASSNQPQHF
TGTGCCAGCAGTAATCAGCCCCAGCATTTT
>TRBJ2-7|.|TRBV7-9|.
CASSLAAYREQYF
TGTGCCAGCAGCTTAGCGGCCTACAGGGAGCAGTACTTC
>TRBJ1-4|.|TRBV4-2|.
CASSQAGEKLFF
TGTGCCAGCAGCCAAGCTGGTGAAAAACTGTTTTTT
>TRBJ1-3|few|TRBV6-6|.
CASSPEGTAGNTIYF
TGTGCCAGCAGTCCAGAGGGGACGGCAGGAAACACCATATATTTT